Presented here are 27 T cell receptor beta chains from one specimen sequenced in a study of shared clonotypes between healthy human individuals. Only in-frame clones appear in the TCRdb table, and some are missing; sequencing was by immunoSEQ multiplex PCR. The table lists 180,000 or so clones, around 93% of them singletons. Sequenced material: naive CD4+ T cells sorted from blood. Specified subset: CD45RA+ positively selected. The receptors stem from a woman in her 30s in good health.

The chain recombines TRBV5-4 with TRBJ2-7, with D uncertain. The germline V gene encodes CDR1 SGHNT and CDR2 YYREEE (reference sequence). The CDR3 totals 16 residues. V gave up 4 bases and J gave up 6 bases, with 23 bases separating them. The CDR3 nucleotides read TGTGCCAGCAGCCCCATGGCCCCATCGGGCATGGGCGAGCAGTACTTC. It specifies CASSPMAPSGMGEQYF.

The rearrangement uses TRBV11-2 and TRBJ2-3; D possibly corresponds to TRBD1 (5 bases). The ends were cut back, 1 base at V and 6 bases at J, with 17 bases in the middle. This CDR3 has 16 residues. CDR1 is SGHAT and CDR2 is FQNNGV in the germline V gene. CDR3 amino acids: CASSLVGGQTGDTQYF. As DNA, the CDR3 is TGTGCCAGCAGCTTAGTGGGCGGACAAACCGGGGATACGCAGTATTTT.

V is TRBV6-5 and J is TRBJ2-4; D gene unclear. The CDR3 consists of 12 residues. Trimming took 7 bases from V and 10 from J, leaving 14 bases between them. Per germline, CDR1 MNHEY and CDR2 SVGAGI. The CDR3 coding sequence is TGTGCCAGCATGTCCAGCGTGGGGATTCAGTACTTC. Amino acids: CASMSSVGIQYF.

The chain employs TRBV28 and TRBJ1-1, with D maybe TRBD1 (6 bases). The germline V gene has CDR1 MDHEN and CDR2 SYDVKM. This CDR3 is built from 14 residues. V was clipped by 7 bases and J by 1 base, with 13 bases between them. In DNA, the CDR3 is TGTGCCAGCACTACGGGACATACGAACACTGAAGCTTTCTTT. Its translation is CASTTGHTNTEAFF.

The genes are TRBV5-4 and TRBJ1-2; maybe TRBD1 (5 bases). V was clipped by 4 bases and J by 4 bases, with 20 bases between them. In germline, CDR1 is SGHNT, CDR2 YYREEE (reference sequence). The CDR3 loop spans 16 amino acids. The CDR3 DNA follows: TGTGCCAGCAGCCCCGGTGGGGGAACCAACCTCTATGGCTACACCTTC. It is translated as CASSPGGGTNLYGYTF.

This rearrangement joins TRBV9 to TRBJ2-7; 9 bases align to TRBD2. The germline CDR1 and CDR2 sequences are SGDLS and YYNGEE. V gave up 4 bases and J gave up 6 bases; unmatched junction bases: 11. CDR3 length equals 15 residues. The DNA for the CDR3 is TGTGCCAGCAGCCCTCAGGTAGCGGGAGTTACCGAGCAGTACTTC. As protein: CASSPQVAGVTEQYF.

The chain joins TRBV2 to TRBJ2-7, with TRBD2 identical over 16 bases. This CDR3 is built from 17 residues. Per germline, CDR1 SNHLY and CDR2 FYNNEI. V trimming: 6 bases; J trimming: 2 bases; junction bases outside the gene matches: 7. The CDR3 DNA reads as TGTGCCAGCAGCGATGGGACTAGCGGGAGGGGCCCCTACGAGCAGTACTTC. This sequence encodes CASSDGTSGRGPYEQYF. The full variable domain, in which reference TRBV2 and TRBJ2-7 provide the parts outside the CDR3, is EPEVTQTPSHQVTQMGQEVILRCVPISNHLYFYWYRQILGQKVEFLVSFYNNEISEKSEIFDDQFSVERPDGSNFTLKIRSTKLEDSAMYFCASSDGTSGRGPYEQYFGPGTRLTVT.

V gene TRBV6-6 combines with J gene TRBJ2-7; 9 bases are shared with TRBD1. CDR3 length: 14 amino acids. The germline gives CDR1 MNHNY, CDR2 SVGAGI (reference sequence). V trimming: 4 bases; J trimming: 1 base; junction bases outside the gene matches: 2. The CDR3 DNA is TGTGCCAGCAGTTCCGGGACAGGGTCCTACGAGCAGTACTTC. Its translation: CASSSGTGSYEQYF.

This clone was observed a handful of times. An end of the junction does not agree with germline; a read error may underlie this. The rearrangement links TRBV28 to TRBJ1-2; D is unclear. The germline V gene encodes CDR1 MDHEN and CDR2 SYDVKM. This CDR3 spans 12 amino acids. The CDR3 DNA sequence: TGTGCCAGCAGTGGCCGCTACACTGGCTTCACCTTC. Its protein is CASSGRYTGFTF.

CDR3 residues: CASSPSTTVGSYEQYF. The CDR3 bases are TGTGCCAGCTCACCATCTACGACAGTGGGATCCTACGAGCAGTACTTC. V usage is TRBV18 and J usage is TRBJ2-7, with a possible D match to TRBD1 (5 bases). V dropped 2 bases and J dropped 1 base, with 15 bases sitting between them. The CDR3 is 16 amino acids. Germline V lookup: CDR1 KGHSH, CDR2 LQKENI.

The gene calls are TRBV28 and TRBJ1-2; possible D gene TRBD1, 5 bases. Deletions cut 7 bases from V and 4 bases from J, with 16 bases between. In germline, CDR1 is MDHEN, CDR2 SYDVKM. CDR3 size: 14 residues. The CDR3, as DNA: TGTGCCAGCACGGATCCGACAGACGGCTATGGCTACACCTTC. The encoded protein is CASTDPTDGYGYTF.

The CDR3 protein is CASSPVSGGEKAFF. The CDR3 DNA is TGCGCCAGCAGCCCCGTGTCAGGGGGCGAGAAGGCTTTCTTT. V usage is TRBV5-1 and J usage is TRBJ1-1; 8 bases line up with TRBD1. Trimming took 4 bases from V and 11 from J; bases not matched to a gene: 13. This CDR3 has 14 residues. Germline V gene data show CDR1 as SGHRS and CDR2 as YFSETQ.

The genes are TRBV2 and TRBJ2-5, with a possible D match to TRBD1 (6 bases). The end of the DNA is better explained by TRBJ2-7, so the J call may be wrong. The CDR3 is made up of 13 amino acids. Per germline, CDR1 SNHLY and CDR2 FYNNEI. The CDR3: CATQQGPFYEQYF. Written as DNA, the CDR3 is TGTGCCACCCAACAGGGCCCTTTCTACGAGCAGTACTTC.

The chain uses TRBV5-8 and TRBJ1-5; D is undetermined. Germline V lookup: CDR1 SGHTS, CDR2 YDEGEE. Trimming cost V 3 bases and J 0 bases, with 16 bases left between them. This CDR3 spans 17 amino acids. Here the CDR3 DNA reads TGTGCCAGCAGCTCCCGACGGCAAACAGATAGCAATCAGCCCCAGCATTTT. It is translated as CASSSRRQTDSNQPQHF.

The chain recombines TRBV7-2 with TRBJ1-3, with D hard to call. Trimming removed 1 base at V and 4 bases at J, with 11 bases between. The CDR3 covers 15 residues. Per the germline V gene, CDR1 is SGHTA and CDR2 is FQGNSA. CDR3 DNA: TGTGCCAGCAGCTTAGTAGGTTCGGGGGGAAACACCATATATTTT. Encoded protein: CASSLVGSGGNTIYF. The variable domain in full, with the rest retrieved from reference TRBV7-2 and TRBJ1-3, is GAGVSQSPSNKVTEKGKDVELRCDPISGHTALYWYRQSLGQGLEFLIYFQGNSAPDKSGLPSDRFSAERTGGSVSTLTIQRTQQEDSAVYLCASSLVGSGGNTIYFGEGSWLTVV.

V gene TRBV7-9 combines with J gene TRBJ2-5; D uncertain. The germline V gene has CDR1 SEHNR and CDR2 FQNEAQ (reference sequence). This CDR3 has 13 amino acids. V was shortened by 2 bases and J by 1 base, with 5 bases between the two germline ends. The CDR3 DNA reads as TGTGCCAGCAGCTTATCCAGCCAAGAGACCCAGTACTTC. It codes for CASSLSSQETQYF.

The chain combines TRBV5-1 with TRBJ2-1; D gene unclear. Trimming removed 0 bases from V and 2 bases from J, with 36 bases in between. The CDR3 loop spans 24 amino acids. From germline, CDR1 is SGHRS and CDR2 YFSETQ. CDR3 DNA: TGCGCCAGCAGCTTGGAGGGCGCAAGTCCCCCCCTTGCGGTAGTCCCACCCCCCTACAATGAGCAGTTCTTC. It translates to CASSLEGASPPLAVVPPPYNEQFF.

The chain is built from TRBV10-3 and TRBJ2-4; TRBD2 is a possible D gene (6 bases). Germline CDR1 and CDR2: ENHRY and SYGVKD. This CDR3 has 16 residues. The ends were cut back, 3 bases at V and 0 bases at J, with 12 bases in the middle. The CDR3 here is CAISESGELAKNIQYF. For the CDR3, the DNA is TGTGCCATCAGTGAATCGGGGGAACTAGCCAAAAACATTCAGTACTTC.

The chain carries TRBV18 and TRBJ1-5; D perhaps matches TRBD1 (5 bases). Germline V CDR1 and CDR2: KGHSH, LQKENI. Trimming took off 3 bases at V and 1 base at J, with 13 bases between the two ends. CDR3 length: 16 amino acids. CDR3 DNA: TGTGCCAGCTCACCCCAGGGCGACGGAAGCAATCAGCCCCAGCATTTT. Protein: CASSPQGDGSNQPQHF.

This clone was recorded only once. This chain connects TRBV7-9 to TRBJ2-5; 7 bases align to TRBD1. The assigned J gene may be wrong: the sequence end matches TRBJ2-7 better. This CDR3 is 14 amino acids long. CDR1 and CDR2 (germline): SEHNR, FQNEAQ (reference sequence). DNA for the CDR3: TGTGCCAGCAGCTTAGGGCAGGGGGTTTACGAGCAGTACTTC. Protein: CASSLGQGVYEQYF.

The rearrangement uses TRBV18 and TRBJ2-7; D is unclear. Germline V gives CDR1 KGHSH, CDR2 LQKENI. CDR3 length equals 17 residues. V lost 1 base, J lost 3 bases, and 19 bases lay in between. The DNA of the CDR3 is TGTGCCAGCTCACCACGGGCACCCTCCGATACTCACTACGAGCAGTACTTC. Translated, it gives CASSPRAPSDTHYEQYF.

The rearrangement joins TRBV30 to TRBJ2-3; the match to TRBD2 covers 10 bases. Germline CDR1 GTSNPN, CDR2 SVGIG (reference sequence). V shed 2 bases and J 3 bases; nucleotides not matched to a gene: 8. The CDR3 loop spans 16 amino acids. This CDR3 reads CAWSTGSSGRTDTQYF. As DNA, the CDR3 is TGTGCCTGGAGTACGGGATCTAGCGGGAGAACAGATACGCAGTATTTT.

The chain employs TRBV4-3 and TRBJ2-7; D is undetermined. CDR3 length: 14 residues. The ends were cut back, 0 bases at V and 3 bases at J, with 9 bases in the middle. Germline CDR1 reads LGHNA; CDR2 reads YSLEER. CDR3 bases: TGCGCCAGCAGCCAAGATCCGCAGAGCTACGAGCAGTACTTC. The encoded protein is CASSQDPQSYEQYF.

J is TRBJ1-5 and V is TRBV7-2; 9 bases align to TRBD1. Trimming at V came to 4 bases and at J to 7 bases, leaving 8 bases not matched to a gene. The CDR3 loop spans 15 amino acids. Per the germline V gene, CDR1 is SGHTA and CDR2 is FQGNSA. The DNA for the CDR3 is TGTGCCAGCAGCTCAGGACAGGGGAGAGGCCAGCCCCAGCATTTT. Translation: CASSSGQGRGQPQHF. The whole variable domain, filled in from reference TRBV7-2 and TRBJ1-5, reads GAGVSQSPSNKVTEKGKDVELRCDPISGHTALYWYRQSLGQGLEFLIYFQGNSAPDKSGLPSDRFSAERTGGSVSTLTIQRTQQEDSAVYLCASSSGQGRGQPQHFGDGTRLSIL.

This CDR3 is CASSRNFIPYEQYF. CDR3 bases: TGTGCCAGTAGTCGGAATTTTATTCCCTACGAGCAGTACTTC. The rearrangement joins TRBV19 to TRBJ2-7, with no clear D. V was pared by 5 bases and J by 2 bases, with 13 bases between. Germline V gives CDR1 LNHDA, CDR2 SQIVND (reference sequence). The CDR3 is made up of 14 amino acids. The full variable domain, rest sourced from reference TRBV19 and TRBJ2-7, is DGGITQSPKYLFRKEGQNVTLSCEQNLNHDAMYWYRQDPGQGLRLIYYSQIVNDFQKGDIAEGYSVSREKKESFPLTVTSAQKNPTAFYLCASSRNFIPYEQYFGPGTRLTVT.

The CDR3 region has the DNA TGTGCCAGCTCACAGACGGAGAATCAGCCCCAGCATTTT. This gives the protein CASSQTENQPQHF. This chain links TRBV18 with TRBJ1-5; D unclear. With 4 bases removed from V and 4 bases from J, the gap between germline ends came to 8 bases. Germline V gene lookup returns CDR1 KGHSH and CDR2 LQKENI. This CDR3 comprises 13 residues.

This clone has just one count. The V and J genes are TRBV28 and TRBJ1-6; 9 bases map to TRBD1. The germline V gene has CDR1 MDHEN and CDR2 SYDVKM. V dropped 8 bases and J dropped 10; count of bases not matched to a gene: 12. This CDR3 is built from 15 residues. CDR3 in amino acids: CASGTVGQGSSPLHF. The CDR3 region has the DNA TGTGCCAGCGGAACCGTGGGACAGGGTTCATCACCCCTCCACTTT.